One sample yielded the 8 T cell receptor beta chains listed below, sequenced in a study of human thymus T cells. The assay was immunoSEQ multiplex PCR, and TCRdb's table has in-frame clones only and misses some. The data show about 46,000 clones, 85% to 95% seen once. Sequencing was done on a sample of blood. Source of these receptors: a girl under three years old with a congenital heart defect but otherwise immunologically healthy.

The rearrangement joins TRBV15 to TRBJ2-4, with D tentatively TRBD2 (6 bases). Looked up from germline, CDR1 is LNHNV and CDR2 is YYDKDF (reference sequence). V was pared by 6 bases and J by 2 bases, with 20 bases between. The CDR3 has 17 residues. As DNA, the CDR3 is TGTGCCACCAGAACCCTGGAGGGCGACGTAACCAAAAACATTCAGTACTTC. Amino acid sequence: CATRTLEGDVTKNIQYF.

In nucleotides, the CDR3 is TGTGCCAGCAGTTTTCTTATGGGACAGGGTCCCTACGAGCAGTACTTC. This codes for CASSFLMGQGPYEQYF. V gene TRBV28 combines with J gene TRBJ2-7; TRBD1 aligns across 9 bases. Germline V gives CDR1 MDHEN, CDR2 SYDVKM. This CDR3 is 16 amino acids long. Germline trimming cut 3 bases from V and 2 bases from J; bases unmatched to any gene: 8.

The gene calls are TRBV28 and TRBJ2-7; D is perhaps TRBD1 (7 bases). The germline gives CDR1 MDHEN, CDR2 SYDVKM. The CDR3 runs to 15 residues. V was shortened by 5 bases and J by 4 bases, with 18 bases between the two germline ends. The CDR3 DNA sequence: TGTGCCAGCAGTCTCCGGGCGTCAGGGGGGTACGAGCAGTACTTC. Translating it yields CASSLRASGGYEQYF.

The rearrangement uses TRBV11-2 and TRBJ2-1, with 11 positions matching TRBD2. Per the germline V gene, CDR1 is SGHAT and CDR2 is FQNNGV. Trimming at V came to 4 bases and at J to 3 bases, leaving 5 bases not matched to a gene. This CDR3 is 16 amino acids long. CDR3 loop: CASSYLAGGFYNEQFF. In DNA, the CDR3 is TGTGCCAGCAGCTACCTAGCGGGAGGCTTCTACAATGAGCAGTTCTTC.

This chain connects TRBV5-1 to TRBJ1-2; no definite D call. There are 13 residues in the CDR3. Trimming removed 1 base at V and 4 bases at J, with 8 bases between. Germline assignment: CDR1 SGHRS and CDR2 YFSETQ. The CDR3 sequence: CASSLLGSYGYTF. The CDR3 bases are TGCGCCAGCAGCTTGCTGGGCAGCTATGGCTACACCTTC.

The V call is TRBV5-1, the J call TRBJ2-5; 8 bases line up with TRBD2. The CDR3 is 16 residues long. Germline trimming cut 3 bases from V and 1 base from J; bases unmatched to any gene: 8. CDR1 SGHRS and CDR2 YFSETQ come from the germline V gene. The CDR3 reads CASSSGTSSFQETQYF. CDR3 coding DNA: TGCGCCAGCAGCTCTGGGACTAGTTCTTTCCAAGAGACCCAGTACTTC.

As DNA, the CDR3 is TGTGCCAGCTCTTTGACAGGGGGCCAGTCCTATGGCTACACCTTC. Translation gives CASSLTGGQSYGYTF. This chain links TRBV18 with TRBJ1-2; 10 bases fit TRBD1. CDR3 length equals 15 residues. V trimming: 6 bases; J trimming: 4 bases; junction bases outside the gene matches: 8. Germline V gene sequence: CDR1 KGHSH, CDR2 LQKENI.

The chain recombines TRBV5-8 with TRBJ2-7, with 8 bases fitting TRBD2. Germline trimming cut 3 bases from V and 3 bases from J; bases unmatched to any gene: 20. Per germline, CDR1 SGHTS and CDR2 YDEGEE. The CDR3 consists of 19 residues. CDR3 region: CASSSEGPSGRYLFYEQYF. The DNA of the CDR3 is TGTGCCAGCAGCTCGGAAGGGCCTAGCGGGCGGTACCTTTTCTACGAGCAGTACTTC.